The TCR beta chain under discussion was sequenced for a study of T cells in localized non-small cell lung cancer. The table lists this clone with a count of one. Antigen: not known. The method was immunoSEQ multiplex PCR; TCRdb's version includes in-frame clones alone and lacks a portion of them. The sample has approximately 80,000 clones, 75% to 85% seen once. Trimming removed 6 bases at V and 0 bases at J, with 15 bases between. The CDR3 length is 16 residues. Germline CDR1 reads LNHDA; CDR2 reads SQIVND (reference sequence). General study points: Uninvolved neighboring lung showed the greatest T cell clonality, exceeding tumor. With higher T cell density in blood came longer overall survival. As only one tumor region underwent sequencing, heterogeneity remains possible.

This sequence joins TRBV19 and TRBJ1-5; D is perhaps TRBD1 (6 bases). This specimen consisted of peripheral blood, obtained before any cancer treatment. The TCR originated in a female donor over 55 with stage I lung adenocarcinoma. The DNA of the CDR3 is TGTGCCAGTAGACAAAGACAGGTACTTAGCAATCAGCCCCAGCATTTT. It is translated as CASRQRQVLSNQPQHF.